This T cell receptor (beta chain) is from a study of PD-L1 blockade in urothelial cancer. About the research overall: At 3 weeks after treatment start (second dose) and again at 6 weeks, blood was analyzed.

The protocol was immunoSEQ multiplex PCR, while the TCRdb copy is restricted to in-frame clones and leaves out a portion. The sample lists roughly 20,000 clones; about 91% were seen once. The CDR3 has 13 amino acids. Germline V CDR1 and CDR2: SNHLY, FYNNEI. V shed 9 bases, J shed 3 bases, and the junction held 5 bases outside the gene matches. The material sequenced was PBMCs, taken around atezolizumab (anti-PD-L1) treatment. The source is a man between 45 and 60 years old with urothelial cancer. The chain uses TRBV2 and TRBJ2-5; 9 positions agree with TRBD1. The CDR3 loop is CARGDRVKETQYF. DNA of the CDR3: TGTGCCAGAGGGGACAGGGTAAAAGAGACCCAGTACTTC.